These 6 T cell receptor beta chains originate from one sample sequenced in a study of beta chain features in type 1 diabetes. The authors reverse transcribed all of the isolated RNA, so sequencing captured expressed TCRB transcripts. Method: immunoSEQ multiplex PCR; TCRdb's copy keeps in-frame clones and lacks some. Among about 150,000 clones listed, 7% to 10% were seen once. Sequencing was done on a sample of central memory CD4+ T cells from blood. The receptors originated from a man aged 18 to 30 in good health.

This clone was seen a handful of times. V and J are TRBV6-5 and TRBJ2-2, with 9 bases fitting TRBD1. The CDR3 spans 13 residues. The germline gives CDR1 MNHEY, CDR2 SVGAGI. Trimming took 4 bases from V and 9 from J; bases not matched to a gene: 3. The CDR3 DNA sequence: TGTGCCAGCAGTTTAAACAGGGGGCGGGAGCTGTTTTTT. It translates to CASSLNRGRELFF.

This clone has a handful of counts. CDR3 DNA: TGTGCCAGCAGTCGATCCGGGACAGGGGTCTACGAGCAGTACTTC. Translating gives CASSRSGTGVYEQYF. V is TRBV28 and J is TRBJ2-5, with 10 bases aligning to TRBD1. The end of the DNA aligns better with TRBJ2-7, so the J call may be wrong. The CDR3 runs to 15 residues. CDR1 MDHEN and CDR2 SYDVKM come from the germline V gene.

This clone was seen a few times. This rearrangement joins TRBV10-3 to TRBJ2-5; 7 bases line up with TRBD2. Germline V gene sequence: CDR1 ENHRY, CDR2 SYGVKD. The CDR3 spans 16 residues. V gave up 0 bases and J gave up 5 bases; unmatched junction bases: 9. The CDR3 nucleotides read TGTGCCATCAGTGAGTCGATGCGGGGGTACCCGGAGACCCAGTACTTC. As protein: CAISESMRGYPETQYF.

The chain carries TRBV7-3 and TRBJ2-3, with TRBD2 matching over 11 bases. Trimming at V came to 1 base and at J to 3 bases, leaving 18 bases not matched to a gene. Looked up from germline, CDR1 is SGHTA and CDR2 is FQGTGA. This CDR3 spans 21 amino acids. CDR3 DNA sequence: TGTGCCAGCAGCTTAAGGCCGGGACAGGGTCGAACTAGCGGGGGAACAGATACGCAGTATTTT. It translates to CASSLRPGQGRTSGGTDTQYF.

This clone was counted ten times or more. This chain connects TRBV11-2 to TRBJ2-3; D not resolved. CDR3 length: 13 residues. Trimming took 2 bases from V and 2 from J, leaving 5 bases between them. Germline CDR1 is SGHAT and CDR2 is FQNNGV. The CDR3 bases are TGTGCCAGCAGCTTATCAATCACAGATACGCAGTATTTT. This gives the protein CASSLSITDTQYF.

The chain couples TRBV7-2 to TRBJ2-7; weak D call: TRBD2 (5 bases). The V end lost 1 base, the J end lost 6 bases, and 13 bases lay between the germline ends. This CDR3 comprises 14 residues. Germline V gene data show CDR1 as SGHTA and CDR2 as FQGNSA. CDR3 protein: CASSLGNSEFEQYF. In DNA form, the CDR3 reads TGTGCCAGCAGCTTAGGTAATAGCGAGTTCGAGCAGTACTTC. The full variable domain, its missing parts supplied by reference TRBV7-2 and TRBJ2-7, is GAGVSQSPSNKVTEKGKDVELRCDPISGHTALYWYRQSLGQGLEFLIYFQGNSAPDKSGLPSDRFSAERTGGSVSTLTIQRTQQEDSAVYLCASSLGNSEFEQYFGPGTRLTVT.